This section outlines one T cell receptor beta chain sequence together with its context. Measured with immunoSEQ multiplex PCR; TCRdb has only the in-frame clones, and not every one. The sample has 410,000 or so clones, roughly 90% seen once. The sample comes from a study of blood T cell repertoires in COVID-19. Germline assignment: CDR1 GTSNPN and CDR2 SVGIG (reference sequence). The CDR3 spans 15 residues. Trimming took 3 bases from V and 5 from J; bases not matched to a gene: 10. The sequence derives from a woman in her thirties or forties with COVID-19, enrolled during active disease. Sequencing was performed on peripheral blood. The chain couples TRBV30 to TRBJ1-3, with 7 bases aligning to TRBD1. For the CDR3, the DNA is TGTGCCTGGAGCCCAGGGGGGCAAGTTCGAAACACCATATATTTT. Translation: CAWSPGGQVRNTIYF. The full variable domain, completed using reference TRBV30 and TRBJ1-3, is SQTIHQWPATLVQPVGSPLSLECTVEGTSNPNLYWYRQAAGRGLQLLFYSVGIGQISSEVPQNLSASRPQDRQFILSSKKLLLSDSGFYLCAWSPGGQVRNTIYFGEGSWLTVV.